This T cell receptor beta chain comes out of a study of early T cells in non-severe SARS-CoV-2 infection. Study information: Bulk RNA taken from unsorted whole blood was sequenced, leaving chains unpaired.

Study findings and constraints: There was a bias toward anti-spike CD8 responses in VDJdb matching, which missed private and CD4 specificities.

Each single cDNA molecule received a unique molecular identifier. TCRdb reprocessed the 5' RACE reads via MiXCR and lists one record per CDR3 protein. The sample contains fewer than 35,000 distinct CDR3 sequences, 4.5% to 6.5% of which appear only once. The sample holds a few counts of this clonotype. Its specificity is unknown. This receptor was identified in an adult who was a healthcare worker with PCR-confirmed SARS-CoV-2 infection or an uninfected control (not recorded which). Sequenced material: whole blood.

The DNA of the CDR3 is TGTGCCTGGAGACAGCTACGGCGGACCTACAATGAGCAGTTCTTC. Translating it yields CAWRQLRRTYNEQFF. The J gene is TRBJ2-1, the V gene TRBV30, with D uncertain. Germline CDR1 reads GTSNPN; CDR2 reads SVGIG (reference sequence). Trimming took 3 bases from V and 2 from J, leaving 14 bases between them. The CDR3 is made up of 15 amino acids. Together with reference TRBV30 and TRBJ2-1, the CDR3 gives the full variable domain: SQTIHQWPATLVQPVGSPLSLECTVEGTSNPNLYWYRQAAGRGLQLLFYSVGIGQISSEVPQNLSASRPQDRQFILSSKKLLLSDSGFYLCAWRQLRRTYNEQFFGPGTRLTVL.